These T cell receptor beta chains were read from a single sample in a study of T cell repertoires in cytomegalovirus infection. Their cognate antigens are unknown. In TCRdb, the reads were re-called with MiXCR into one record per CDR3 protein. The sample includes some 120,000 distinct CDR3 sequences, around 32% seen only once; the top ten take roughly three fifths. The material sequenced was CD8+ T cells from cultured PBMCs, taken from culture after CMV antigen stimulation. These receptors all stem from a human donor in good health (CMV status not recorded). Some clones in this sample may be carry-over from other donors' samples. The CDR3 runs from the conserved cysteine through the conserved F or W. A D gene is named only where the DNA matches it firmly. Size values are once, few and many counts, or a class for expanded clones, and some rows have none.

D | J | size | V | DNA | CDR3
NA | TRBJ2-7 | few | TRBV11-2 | TGTGCCAGCAGCTTAGGATCCGAGACCGAGCAGTACTTC | CASSLGSETEQYF
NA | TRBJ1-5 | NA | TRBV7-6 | TGTGCCAGCAGCTTAGGGGCTGATAGCAATCAGCCCCAGCATTTT | CASSLGADSNQPQHF
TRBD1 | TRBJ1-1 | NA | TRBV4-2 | TGTGCCAGCAGCCAGGTCGACAGGGCCCCTGAAGCTTTCTTT | CASSQVDRAPEAFF
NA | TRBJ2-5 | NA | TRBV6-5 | TGTGCCAGCAGTTACTCGAATACGGATGAGACCCAGTACTTC | CASSYSNTDETQYF
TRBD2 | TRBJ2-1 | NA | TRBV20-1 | TGCAGTGCTCCTTCGCGGGGGGGCCTCTCCTACAATGAGCAGTTCTTC | CSAPSRGGLSYNEQFF
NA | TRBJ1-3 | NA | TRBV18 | TGTGCCAGCTCACGAGAGGACATCTCTGGAAACACCATATATTTT | CASSREDISGNTIYF
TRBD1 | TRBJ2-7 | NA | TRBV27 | TGTGCCAGCAGCCGAATCGGGACAGACTCCTACGAGCAGTACTTC | CASSRIGTDSYEQYF
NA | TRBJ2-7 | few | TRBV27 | TGTGCCAGCGCTCAGGGTAGGGGGGGATACGAGCAGTACTTC | CASAQGRGGYEQYF
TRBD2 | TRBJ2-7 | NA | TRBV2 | TGTGCCAGCAGCGACTCGACTAGCGCATCCTACGAGCAGTACTTC | CASSDSTSASYEQYF
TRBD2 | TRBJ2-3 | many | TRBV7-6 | TGTGCCAGCAGCCCGGGGGCTAGCGGGGGAGGCTTCACAGATACGCAGTATTTT | CASSPGASGGGFTDTQYF
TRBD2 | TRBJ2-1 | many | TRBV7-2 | TGTGCCAGCAGCCCCACTAGCGGGGTTCCCAATGAGCAGTTCTTC | CASSPTSGVPNEQFF
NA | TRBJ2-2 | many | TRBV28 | TGTGCCAGCAACCTAATGGAGGGGGACACCGGGGAGCTGTTTTTT | CASNLMEGDTGELFF
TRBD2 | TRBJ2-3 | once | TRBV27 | TGTGCCAGCAGTTTAAGGCTAGCGGGGGATCATACGCAGTATTTT | CASSLRLAGDHTQYF
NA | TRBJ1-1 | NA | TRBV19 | TGTGCCAGTAGTTCCCCCCGGAGACTAACGAACACTGAAGCTTTCTTT | CASSSPRRLTNTEAFF
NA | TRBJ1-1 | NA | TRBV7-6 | TGTGCCAGCAGCCGGGAAACAGCACTTAACACTGAAGCTTTCTTT | CASSRETALNTEAFF
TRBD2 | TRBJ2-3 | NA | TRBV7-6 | TGTGCCAGCAGCTCGCTAGCGGGGGGGAAGGATACGCAGTATTTT | CASSSLAGGKDTQYF
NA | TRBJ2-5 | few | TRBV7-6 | TGTGCCAGCAGCCCGAGACAAGAGACCCAGTACTTC | CASSPRQETQYF
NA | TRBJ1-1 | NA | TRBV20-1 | TGCAGTGCTAGGTTCGGGGGTGACGCTGAAGCTTTCTTT | CSARFGGDAEAFF
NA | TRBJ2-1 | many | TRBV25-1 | TGTGCCAGCAGTGAATCCGGGGACCCCAACAATGAGCAGTTCTTC | CASSESGDPNNEQFF
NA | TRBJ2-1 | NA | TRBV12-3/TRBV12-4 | TGTGCCAGCAGCCCGGACGAGAGCTCCTACAATGAGCAGTTCTTC | CASSPDESSYNEQFF
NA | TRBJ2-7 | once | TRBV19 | TGTGCCAGTAGTATGGCGGGCCGGGGCTACGAGCAGTACTTC | CASSMAGRGYEQYF
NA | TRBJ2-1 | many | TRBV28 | TGTGCCAGCAGTTTCCCGACTAGTAGTAAAGACTACAATGAGCAGTTCTTC | CASSFPTSSKDYNEQFF
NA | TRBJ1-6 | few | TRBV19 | TGTGCCAGTAGTATTGGCGGAGCTAATTCACCCCTCCACTTT | CASSIGGANSPLHF
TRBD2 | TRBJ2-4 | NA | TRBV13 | TGTGCCAGCAGCTTAGGGGGGACTAGCAGAAACATTCAGTACTTC | CASSLGGTSRNIQYF
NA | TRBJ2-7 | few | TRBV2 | TGTGCCAGCAGTGAAGCCCCAGGGTTGGACGAGCAGTACTTC | CASSEAPGLDEQYF
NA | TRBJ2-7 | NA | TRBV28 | TGTGCCAGCAGTTTAGAGGCCTTGAGCTCCTACGAGCAGTACTTC | CASSLEALSSYEQYF
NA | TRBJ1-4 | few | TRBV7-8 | TGTGCCAGCAGCTTCGGCCAGGGGCCTATTGTTGAAAAACTGTTTTTT | CASSFGQGPIVEKLFF
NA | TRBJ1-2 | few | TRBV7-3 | TGTGCCAGCACCGGTGTTGGCTATGGCTACACCTTC | CASTGVGYGYTF
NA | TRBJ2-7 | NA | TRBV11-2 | TGTGCCAGCAGCTTCGGGGTCGCCTACGAGCAGTACTTC | CASSFGVAYEQYF
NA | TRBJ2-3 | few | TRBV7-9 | TGTGCCAGCAGCCAGACTCCCGGACTCACCTCCACAGATACGCAGTATTTT | CASSQTPGLTSTDTQYF
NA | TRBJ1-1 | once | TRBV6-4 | TGTGCCAGCAGTGACAGGGGTGAAGGGACTGAAGCTTTCTTT | CASSDRGEGTEAFF
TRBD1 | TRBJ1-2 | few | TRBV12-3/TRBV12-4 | TGTGCCAGCAGTACTAGGGGGGGACAGGTTTGGGTATATGGCTACACCTTC | CASSTRGGQVWVYGYTF
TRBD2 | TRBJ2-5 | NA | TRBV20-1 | TGCAGTGCTAAGAGGACTAGCGGGGGGAGCGCCGTTGGAGAGACCCAGTACTTC | CSAKRTSGGSAVGETQYF
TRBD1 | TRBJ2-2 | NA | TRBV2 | TGTGCCAGCAGCGAGGACGGGACAGGGTGGGAGCTGTTTTTT | CASSEDGTGWELFF
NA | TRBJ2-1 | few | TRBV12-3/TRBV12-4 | TGTGCCAGCTCAGTTCATGAGCAGTTCTTC | CASSVHEQFF
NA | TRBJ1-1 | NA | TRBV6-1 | TGTGCCAGCAGTGAAGCGCTGGGGAGAATGAACACTGAAGCTTTCTTT | CASSEALGRMNTEAFF
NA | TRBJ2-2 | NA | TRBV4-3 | TGCGCCAGCAGTCTATCTAGATCCACCGGGGAGCTGTTTTTT | CASSLSRSTGELFF
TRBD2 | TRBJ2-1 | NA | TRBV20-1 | TGCAGTGCTATAAATGGGACTAGCGTATACAATGAGCAGTTCTTC | CSAINGTSVYNEQFF
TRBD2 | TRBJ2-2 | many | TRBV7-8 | TGTGCCAGCAGCCTTAGGACTAGCATCTTTGTGGGCGGGGAGCTGTTTTTT | CASSLRTSIFVGGELFF
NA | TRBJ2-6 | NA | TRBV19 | TGTGCCAGTAGTATAGCCAACTCTGGGGCCAACGTCCTGACTTTC | CASSIANSGANVLTF
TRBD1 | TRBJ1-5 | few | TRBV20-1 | TGCAGTGCTAGAGATTCAGAAAGGACAGGCCTGGTCGATCAGCCCCAGCATTTT | CSARDSERTGLVDQPQHF
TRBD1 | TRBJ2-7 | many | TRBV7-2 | TGTGCCAGCAGCCGAGGACAGGGGCCGGCCTACGAGCAGTACTTC | CASSRGQGPAYEQYF
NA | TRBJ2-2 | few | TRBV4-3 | TGCGCCAGCAGCCAAGAACGAACGAACACCGGGGAGCTGTTTTTT | CASSQERTNTGELFF
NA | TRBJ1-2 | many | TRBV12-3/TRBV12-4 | TGTGCCAGCAGTCCCCAGGCGGGCAACTATGGCTACACCTTC | CASSPQAGNYGYTF
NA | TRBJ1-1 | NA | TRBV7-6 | TGTGCCAGCAGCTCCCAATTGGGTCTCCACACTGAAGCTTTCTTT | CASSSQLGLHTEAFF
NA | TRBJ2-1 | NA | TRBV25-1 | TGTGCCAGCAGTGTGATGGATTACGGGCAGTTCTTC | CASSVMDYGQFF
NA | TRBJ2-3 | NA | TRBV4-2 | TGTGCCAGCAGCCAGGGAATTACTAGCACAGATACGCAGTATTTT | CASSQGITSTDTQYF
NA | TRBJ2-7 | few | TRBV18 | TGTGCCAGCTCACCAACAGGGAGCTCCTACGAGCAGTACTTC | CASSPTGSSYEQYF
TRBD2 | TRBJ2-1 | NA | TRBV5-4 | TGTGCCAGCAGCTTACTTTCGGGGGGCAATGAGCAGTTCTTC | CASSLLSGGNEQFF
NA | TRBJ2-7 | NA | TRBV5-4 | TGTGCCAGCAGCGGGGACGTCACCTACGAGCAGTACTTC | CASSGDVTYEQYF
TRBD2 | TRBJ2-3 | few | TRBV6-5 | TGTGCCAGCAGTTTCTTAGCGGGGGGGCGGGGCACAGATACGCAGTATTTT | CASSFLAGGRGTDTQYF
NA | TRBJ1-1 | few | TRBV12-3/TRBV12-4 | TGTGCCAGCAGTCCAAACAGGAACACTGAAGCTTTCTTT | CASSPNRNTEAFF
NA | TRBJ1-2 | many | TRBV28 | TGTGCCAGCACCCACTCTGCGGAGTATGGCTACACCTTC | CASTHSAEYGYTF
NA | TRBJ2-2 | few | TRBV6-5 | TGTGCCAGCAGCTTTAGTGGTCCGAACACCGGGGAGCTGTTTTTT | CASSFSGPNTGELFF
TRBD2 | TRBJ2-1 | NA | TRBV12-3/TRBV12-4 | TGTGCCAGCAATCCTCGGGGGGGCGCAAACAATGAGCAGTTCTTC | CASNPRGGANNEQFF
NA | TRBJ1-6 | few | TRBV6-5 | TGTGCCAGCAGAGACCGGGACGTGAGCTCCTATAATTCACCCCTCCACTTT | CASRDRDVSSYNSPLHF